The 15 T cell receptor beta chains listed next were all sequenced from one sample in a study of blood T cell repertoires in COVID-19. The table came from immunoSEQ multiplex PCR; TCRdb's copy has only in-frame clones and leaves some out. Counted here are 200,000 to 250,000 clones, roughly 89% occurring once; the ten biggest clones make up 6.8%. Sequences were obtained from PBMCs or T cells enriched from blood (not recorded which). All receptors come from a woman in her thirties or forties who had recovered from COVID-19.

The chain links TRBV5-1 to TRBJ2-5; TRBD1 matches 7 bases. Germline assignment: CDR1 SGHRS and CDR2 YFSETQ. V was clipped by 5 bases and J by 2 bases; unmatched bases: 6. There are 14 residues in the CDR3. The CDR3, as DNA: TGCGCCAGCAGGACCGGGACAGATCAAGAGACCCAGTACTTC. The encoded protein is CASRTGTDQETQYF.

This sequence joins TRBV19 and TRBJ2-2; weak D call: TRBD2 (5 bases). The germline V gene encodes CDR1 LNHDA and CDR2 SQIVND (reference sequence). The CDR3 loop spans 14 amino acids. Trimming took off 5 bases at V and 5 bases at J, with 12 bases between the two ends. The CDR3 DNA follows: TGTGCCAGTAGTGGCCGACTATTAACCGGGGAGCTGTTTTTT. It specifies CASSGRLLTGELFF.

This chain uses TRBV9 with TRBJ1-4; 7 nucleotides match TRBD1. The ends lost 2 bases at V and 6 bases at J; junction bases unmatched: 10. This CDR3 has 16 residues. Germline V lookup: CDR1 SGDLS, CDR2 YYNGEE. This CDR3 reads CASSVSVGTADEKLFF. The CDR3 DNA is TGTGCCAGCAGCGTTAGCGTCGGGACAGCGGATGAAAAACTGTTTTTT.

The J gene is TRBJ1-4, the V gene TRBV28; D possibly corresponds to TRBD1 (6 bases). The CDR3 length is 16 residues. CDR1 MDHEN and CDR2 SYDVKM come from the germline V gene. Trimming took off 2 bases at V and 6 bases at J, with 16 bases between the two ends. In DNA form, the CDR3 reads TGTGCCAGCAGTTTACGTGGTGGGGGCATAGATGAAAAACTGTTTTTT. This sequence encodes CASSLRGGGIDEKLFF.

The chain is built from TRBV7-6 and TRBJ2-1; TRBD2 agrees at 11 bases. CDR3 length equals 16 residues. Germline V gene sequence: CDR1 SGHVS, CDR2 FNYEAQ. With 1 base clipped from V and 9 bases from J, the junction kept 8 bases outside the gene matches. The CDR3 nucleotides read TGTGCCAGCAGCTTAGAAGTTAGCGGGAGGGCCAGTGAGCAGTTCTTC. It encodes CASSLEVSGRASEQFF.

The CDR3 DNA follows: TGTGCCAGCAGTGCAGCTAGCGGGAGTCGGTCCTACGAGCAGTACGTC. Protein: CASSAASGSRSYEQYV. The V gene is TRBV28, the J gene TRBJ2-7; 10 positions agree with TRBD2. Germline CDR1 and CDR2: MDHEN and SYDVKM. V was clipped by 5 bases and J by 1 base; unmatched bases: 8. The CDR3 spans 16 residues.

CDR3: CASSPTGGNTEAFF. As DNA, the CDR3 is TGTGCCAGCAGCCCCACAGGGGGGAACACTGAAGCTTTCTTT. The chain combines TRBV7-9 with TRBJ1-1; 8 bases agree with TRBD1. Germline V lookup: CDR1 SEHNR, CDR2 FQNEAQ (reference sequence). This CDR3 is built from 14 residues. J gave up 1 base and V 5 bases, and 3 bases lay outside the gene matches.

The genes are TRBV19 and TRBJ2-3, with TRBD1 as a possible D gene (6 bases). Per the germline V gene, CDR1 is LNHDA and CDR2 is SQIVND (reference sequence). V shed 7 bases and J shed 2 bases, with 31 bases lying between them. The CDR3 extends over 20 amino acids. The CDR3 DNA is TGTGCCAGTACCCTATACCGAACAGGGTTGGGTAAGGGGGACACAGATACGCAGTATTTT. It encodes CASTLYRTGLGKGDTDTQYF.

The sample holds a few counts of this clone. The V call is TRBV4-1, the J call TRBJ2-3, with 8 bases identical to TRBD2. Per the germline V gene, CDR1 is MGHRA and CDR2 is YSYEKL. This CDR3 comprises 15 residues. J gave up 0 bases and V 5 bases, and 4 bases lay outside the gene matches. Here the CDR3 reads CASSLLAASTDTQYF. CDR3 bases: TGCGCCAGCAGCTTACTAGCGGCTAGCACAGATACGCAGTATTTT.

The chain combines TRBV3-1 (or the pseudogene TRBV3-2) with TRBJ1-2; D is perhaps TRBD1 (6 bases). V was pared by 2 bases and J by 7 bases, with 17 bases between. This CDR3 contains 15 residues. Per the germline V gene, CDR1 is LGHDT and CDR2 is YNNKEL (reference sequence). CDR3 nucleotides: TGTGCCAGCAGCCAACGGTCGGCAGGGGACGTTGGCTACACCTTC. Amino acid sequence: CASSQRSAGDVGYTF.

The gene calls are TRBV28 and TRBJ2-3, with 7 nucleotides matching TRBD2. The J segment lost 1 base and the V segment lost 8 bases, leaving 3 bases of the junction unmatched. The CDR3 extends over 13 amino acids. Looked up from germline, CDR1 is MDHEN and CDR2 is SYDVKM. CDR3 sequence: CASLGGGTDTQYF. CDR3 nucleotides: TGTGCCAGCCTTGGGGGGGGCACAGATACGCAGTATTTT.

The genes are TRBV5-4 and TRBJ1-3; unclear D gene. The CDR3 extends over 13 amino acids. V lost 5 bases, J lost 0 bases, and 6 bases lay in between. Germline CDR1 SGHNT, CDR2 YYREEE (reference sequence). CDR3: CASRSGSGNTIYF. In nucleotides, the CDR3 is TGTGCCAGCAGGTCGGGCTCTGGAAACACCATATATTTT.

The V and J genes are TRBV5-1 and TRBJ2-7; tentatively, D is TRBD2 (5 bases). V shed 0 bases and J shed 7 bases, with 11 bases lying between them. Per the germline V gene, CDR1 is SGHRS and CDR2 is YFSETQ. The length of the CDR3 is 13 residues. This chain's CDR3 is CASSLGWRSEQYF. In DNA, the CDR3 is TGCGCCAGCAGCTTGGGTTGGAGGAGTGAGCAGTACTTC.

V is TRBV7-2 and J is TRBJ2-3, with a weak D call TRBD1 (6 bases). The CDR3 is 15 residues long. Germline V gene sequence: CDR1 SGHTA, CDR2 FQGNSA. Trimming took off 5 bases at V and 5 bases at J, with 17 bases between the two ends. DNA of the CDR3: TGTGCCAGCAGCCCGTGGCTGGGGGCGGGAGATACGCAGTATTTT. Its translation is CASSPWLGAGDTQYF.

The V and J genes are TRBV9 and TRBJ1-2; D is uncertain. Germline CDR1 is SGDLS and CDR2 is YYNGEE. V dropped 5 bases and J dropped 4 bases, with 12 bases sitting between them. There are 13 residues in the CDR3. Here the CDR3 reads CASSAGRVYGYTF. In DNA, the CDR3 is TGTGCCAGCAGTGCGGGGAGGGTCTATGGCTACACCTTC.